These 12 T cell receptor beta chains were all obtained from the same sample, sequenced in a study of blood T cell repertoires in COVID-19. Only in-frame clones appear in the TCRdb table, and some are missing; sequencing was by immunoSEQ multiplex PCR. The sample has roughly 49,000 clones, around 86% seen once; the top ten hold over 5.5%. Sequenced sample: peripheral blood. The receptors shown here come from a man aged 50 or older with active COVID-19.

The rearrangement links TRBV9 to TRBJ2-5; D possibly corresponds to TRBD2 (7 bases). V dropped 0 bases and J dropped 5 bases, with 14 bases sitting between them. Germline V gene lookup returns CDR1 SGDLS and CDR2 YYNGEE. This CDR3 spans 15 amino acids. CDR3 nucleotide sequence: TGTGCCAGCAGCGTAGAGGGGGGGCCTGGTGAGACCCAGTACTTC. Translating gives CASSVEGGPGETQYF.

The V and J genes are TRBV6-6 and TRBJ2-7, with 8 nucleotides matching TRBD1. V was clipped by 2 bases and J by 3 bases; unmatched bases: 9. The CDR3 covers 16 residues. Germline assignment: CDR1 MNHNY and CDR2 SVGAGI (reference sequence). CDR3 bases: TGTGCCAGCAGTTACGCAGGGACAGGATTTGACTACGAGCAGTACTTC. This translates into CASSYAGTGFDYEQYF.

This clone was observed a single time. J is TRBJ2-7 and V is TRBV6-5; 8 positions agree with TRBD2. V lost 0 bases, J lost 1 base, and 2 bases stayed unmatched. CDR3 size: 15 residues. Germline loops: CDR1 MNHEY, CDR2 SVGAGI. CDR3 in amino acids: CASSYSPGGSYEQYF. Here the CDR3 DNA reads TGTGCCAGCAGTTACTCCCCGGGAGGGTCCTACGAGCAGTACTTC.

The CDR3 sequence is CASSQSPQGGGNTIYF. The CDR3 DNA sequence: TGTGCCAGCAGCCAAAGCCCTCAGGGGGGAGGAAACACCATATATTTT. The J gene is TRBJ1-3, the V gene TRBV4-2; TRBD1 aligns across 7 bases. Germline loops: CDR1 LGHNA, CDR2 YNFKEQ. This CDR3 region has 16 residues. J gave up 4 bases and V 2 bases, and 8 bases lay outside the gene matches.

The rearrangement joins TRBV5-4 to TRBJ2-3; 7 bases map to TRBD1. This CDR3 is built from 17 residues. V trimming: 6 bases; J trimming: 0 bases; junction bases outside the gene matches: 13. The V gene's germline CDR1 is SGHNT and CDR2 YYREEE (reference sequence). For the CDR3, the DNA is TGTGCCAGCAACCGAAACCCCACAGGGGTTAGCACAGATACGCAGTATTTT. It specifies CASNRNPTGVSTDTQYF.

The chain uses TRBV19 and TRBJ2-7; 15 nucleotides match TRBD2. The ends lost 3 bases at V and 4 bases at J; junction bases unmatched: 1. This CDR3 has 15 residues. Germline values: CDR1 LNHDA, CDR2 SQIVND (reference sequence). In DNA, the CDR3 is TGTGCCAGTAGTATCGGGACTAGCGGGGGGTACGAGCAGTACTTC. Encoded protein: CASSIGTSGGYEQYF.

This chain uses TRBV5-1 with TRBJ2-3; 8 positions match TRBD1. J gave up 3 bases and V 0 bases, and 3 bases lay outside the gene matches. This CDR3 spans 15 amino acids. Per the germline V gene, CDR1 is SGHRS and CDR2 is YFSETQ. The CDR3 loop is CASSLAGQVTDTQYF. The CDR3 nucleotides read TGCGCCAGCAGCTTGGCGGGACAGGTTACAGATACGCAGTATTTT.

The genes are TRBV7-8 and TRBJ2-3; 8 nucleotides agree with TRBD2. The CDR3 loop spans 15 amino acids. V dropped 3 bases and J dropped 4; count of bases not matched to a gene: 6. Germline V gives CDR1 SGHVS, CDR2 FQNEAQ. CDR3 sequence: CASSFSSGGPDTQYF. The DNA for the CDR3 is TGTGCCAGCAGCTTTTCCAGCGGGGGCCCAGATACGCAGTATTTT.

This clone was found a few times. J is TRBJ1-5 and V is TRBV5-1; 8 bases match TRBD1. The V and J ends lost 4 bases and 2 bases, in that order; junction bases with no gene match: 2. Germline V gene data show CDR1 as SGHRS and CDR2 as YFSETQ. This CDR3 spans 14 amino acids. The CDR3 spells CASSLDRGNQPQHF. CDR3 DNA: TGCGCCAGCAGCCTGGACAGGGGCAATCAGCCCCAGCATTTT.

V gene TRBV7-9 combines with J gene TRBJ2-2; 8 bases agree with TRBD2. The CDR3 spans 18 residues. Germline trimming cut 4 bases from V and 2 bases from J; bases unmatched to any gene: 12. Germline V gene lookup returns CDR1 SEHNR and CDR2 FQNEAQ (reference sequence). In nucleotides, the CDR3 is TGTGCCAGCAGCTCCGGCCTGGGACTAGTGAGAAACACCGGGGAGCTGTTTTTT. Encoded protein: CASSSGLGLVRNTGELFF.

The chain is built from TRBV30 and TRBJ2-1; TRBD1 matches at 7 bases. This CDR3 has 12 residues. The V and J ends lost 3 bases and 7 bases, in that order; junction bases with no gene match: 3. CDR1 and CDR2 from the germline V gene are GTSNPN and SVGIG (reference sequence). In DNA form, the CDR3 reads TGTGCCTGGAGGGAACAGGGGAATGAGCAGTTCTTC. Translated, it gives CAWREQGNEQFF.

A few counts support this clone. The V call is TRBV12-5, the J call TRBJ2-5; D might be TRBD1 (6 bases). The germline V gene encodes CDR1 LGHNT and CDR2 FRNRAP. V was clipped by 2 bases and J by 4 bases, with 8 bases between them. The CDR3 has 13 amino acids. The CDR3 DNA reads TGTGCTAGTGGTTTGTCAGGGGCAGAGACCCAGTACTTC. This translates into CASGLSGAETQYF.